This T cell receptor beta chain is from a study of shared T cell receptors in the human thymus. Here immunoSEQ multiplex PCR was the method, and the copy in TCRdb shows in-frame clones only, minus some. The sample contains 630,000 or so clones, approximately 87% of which appear only once. In addition, the sample was reused for a study of human thymus T cells. Turning to that study: During corrective heart surgery, resections were taken, and the thymus tissue came from them. Thymic and blood repertoires seemed to show skewed V and J gene use.

The clonotype originates from a boy younger than two with a congenital heart defect. Sequencing was carried out using thymocytes.

The CDR3 region is CATSRDRPPQGWEARDNTGELFF. The CDR3 DNA reads TGTGCCACCAGCAGAGATCGGCCCCCACAGGGGTGGGAAGCACGAGATAACACCGGGGAGCTGTTTTTT. The chain recombines TRBV15 with TRBJ2-2; the match to TRBD1 covers 7 bases. Germline V gene sequence: CDR1 LNHNV, CDR2 YYDKDF (reference sequence). The J segment lost 2 bases and the V segment lost 0 bases, leaving 24 bases of the junction unmatched. This CDR3 is 23 amino acids long.